These T cell receptor beta chains were read from a single sample in a study of CD8 T cells in Susac syndrome. TCRdb analysed the immunoSEQ multiplex PCR reads with MiXCR anew, one entry per CDR3 protein. The sample carries approximately 190,000 distinct CDR3 sequences, under 95% recorded once. Sequenced material: CD4+ T cells from PBMCs. These receptors came from a human donor in good health. The CDR3 runs from the conserved cysteine through the conserved F or W. Fields, in order: clone size, V gene, J gene, D gene, CDR3 DNA, CDR3 protein. D genes are given only for firm matches. Clone sizes are given selectively: once, few, many, or a class where the clone is expanded.

clone_size: -; v_call: TRBV6-2/TRBV6-3; j_call: TRBJ2-2; d_call: -; cdr3_nt: TGTGCCAGCAGACCTAGCGCGAACACCGGGGAGCTGTTTTTT; cdr3_aa: CASRPSANTGELFF
clone_size: once; v_call: TRBV6-5; j_call: TRBJ2-1; d_call: TRBD2; cdr3_nt: TGTGCCAGCAGGTCAGCGGGGCCATACAATGAGCAGTTCTTC; cdr3_aa: CASRSAGPYNEQFF
clone_size: -; v_call: TRBV30; j_call: TRBJ1-2; d_call: TRBD1; cdr3_nt: TGTGCCTGGAGTGTGGCAGGGGGTCACTATGGCTACACCTTC; cdr3_aa: CAWSVAGGHYGYTF
clone_size: -; v_call: TRBV3-1; j_call: TRBJ1-1; d_call: TRBD1; cdr3_nt: TGTGCCAGCAGCCAGTGGGGGAGCAGGGGGACAAACACTGAAGCTTTCTTT; cdr3_aa: CASSQWGSRGTNTEAFF
clone_size: once; v_call: TRBV2; j_call: TRBJ1-2; d_call: -; cdr3_nt: TGTGCCAGCACGGGGGACTATGGCTACACCTTC; cdr3_aa: CASTGDYGYTF
clone_size: once; v_call: TRBV29-1; j_call: TRBJ1-2; d_call: -; cdr3_nt: TGCAGCGTTGGGGGTGGACGAGGAGACTATGGCTACACCTTC; cdr3_aa: CSVGGGRGDYGYTF
clone_size: once; v_call: TRBV3-1; j_call: TRBJ1-5; d_call: TRBD1; cdr3_nt: TGTGCCAGCAGCCTATCCAGGGGGGGCCAGCCCCAGCATTTT; cdr3_aa: CASSLSRGGQPQHF
clone_size: once; v_call: TRBV5-1; j_call: TRBJ2-1; d_call: -; cdr3_nt: TGCGCCAGCAGCTTGGGAGGAGGGCTTAGCTCCTACAATGAGCAGTTCTTC; cdr3_aa: CASSLGGGLSSYNEQFF
clone_size: -; v_call: TRBV20-1; j_call: TRBJ1-6; d_call: -; cdr3_nt: TGCAGTGCTAGCCCTGGGGCAGTAAATTCACCCCTCCACTTT; cdr3_aa: CSASPGAVNSPLHF
clone_size: few; v_call: TRBV12-3/TRBV12-4; j_call: TRBJ1-1; d_call: -; cdr3_nt: TGTGCCAGCAGTTTGGGGGGCGACACTGAAGCTTTCTTT; cdr3_aa: CASSLGGDTEAFF
clone_size: -; v_call: TRBV5-1; j_call: TRBJ1-3; d_call: TRBD1; cdr3_nt: TGCGCCAGCAGCGGGAGGACAGGGAGCTCTGGAAACACCATATATTTT; cdr3_aa: CASSGRTGSSGNTIYF
clone_size: -; v_call: TRBV6-5; j_call: TRBJ1-4; d_call: -; cdr3_nt: TGTGCCAGCAGTTTTGAGACCAACCTGGGTGAAAAACTGTTTTTT; cdr3_aa: CASSFETNLGEKLFF
clone_size: -; v_call: TRBV15; j_call: TRBJ1-3; d_call: -; cdr3_nt: TGTGCCACCAGCCCCCCCGGACGGCTACGCTCTGGAAACACCATATATTTT; cdr3_aa: CATSPPGRLRSGNTIYF
clone_size: -; v_call: TRBV28; j_call: TRBJ2-7; d_call: -; cdr3_nt: TGTGCCAGCCGCCAGGGACTGGCCTACGAGCAGTACTTC; cdr3_aa: CASRQGLAYEQYF
clone_size: -; v_call: TRBV20-1; j_call: TRBJ2-5; d_call: -; cdr3_nt: TGCAGTGCTAGTCCCCCTCGGACGTACCAAGAGACCCAGTACTTC; cdr3_aa: CSASPPRTYQETQYF
clone_size: -; v_call: TRBV5-1; j_call: TRBJ1-1; d_call: -; cdr3_nt: TGCGCCAGCAGCTTGGTCGGGGGCCTCATGAACACTGAAGCTTTCTTT; cdr3_aa: CASSLVGGLMNTEAFF